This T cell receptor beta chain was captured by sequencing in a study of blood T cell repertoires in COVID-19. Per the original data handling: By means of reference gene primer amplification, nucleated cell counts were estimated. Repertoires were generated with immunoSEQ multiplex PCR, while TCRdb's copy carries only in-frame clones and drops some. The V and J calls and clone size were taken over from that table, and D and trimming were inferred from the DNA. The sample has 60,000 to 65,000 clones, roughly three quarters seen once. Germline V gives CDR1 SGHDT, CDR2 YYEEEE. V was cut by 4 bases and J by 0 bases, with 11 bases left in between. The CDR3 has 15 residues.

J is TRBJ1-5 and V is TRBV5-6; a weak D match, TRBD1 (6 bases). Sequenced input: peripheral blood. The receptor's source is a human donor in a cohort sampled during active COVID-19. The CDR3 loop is CASSKIGGSNQPQHF. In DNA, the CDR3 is TGTGCCAGCAGCAAAATAGGGGGTAGCAATCAGCCCCAGCATTTT.